The TCR beta chain under discussion was sequenced for a study of blood T cell repertoires in COVID-19. As processed by the authors: For nucleated cells, counts were estimated from reference gene primer amplification. Clones were read by immunoSEQ multiplex PCR, and TCRdb kept only the in-frame ones, dropping some. V and J calls and clone size are copied from that table; D and trimming were computed from the DNA. The sample includes over 150,000 clones, roughly nine tenths of them seen just once. Per the germline V gene, CDR1 is MDHEN and CDR2 is SYDVKM. The V gene end was trimmed by 6 bases and the J gene end by 6 bases; junction bases not matched to a gene: 10. The CDR3 contains 15 residues.

Sample: peripheral blood. This clonotype was obtained from a man aged 50 to 59 with acute or convalescent COVID-19. The chain links TRBV28 to TRBJ1-5; 8 bases map to TRBD1. CDR3 DNA sequence: TGTGCCAGCAGCGGGTCAGGGGGCAACGGTCAGCCCCAGCATTTT. Residues: CASSGSGGNGQPQHF.